This TCR beta chain was found in a study of human versus mouse CDR3 diversity and MHC coevolution. Sorting isolated naive CD4 T cells lacking CD45RO and expressing CD62L. Study results and caveats: By iCHAO1, human TCR beta clonotypes numbered roughly 1.7 million, the most.

For this clone: Its antigen is unidentified.

Measured with immunoSEQ multiplex PCR; TCRdb has only the in-frame clones, and not every one. The sample includes about 81,000 clones, 85% to 95% seen only once; the top ten take 1.1% to 1.5%. The germline V and J ends were trimmed by 3 bases and 1 base, with 12 bases remaining between them. The V gene's germline CDR1 is KGHSH and CDR2 LQKENI. This CDR3 spans 15 amino acids. This chain uses TRBV18 with TRBJ1-1; no definite D call. This TCR came from a person between 25 and 75 years old in good health. The sample consisted of naive CD4+ T cells from blood. Subset in this sample: CD45RO-negative CD62L-positive naive CD4 T cells. The DNA for the CDR3 is TGTGCCAGCTCACCTCGGACTGTGCAGAACACTGAAGCTTTCTTT. Its protein is CASSPRTVQNTEAFF.